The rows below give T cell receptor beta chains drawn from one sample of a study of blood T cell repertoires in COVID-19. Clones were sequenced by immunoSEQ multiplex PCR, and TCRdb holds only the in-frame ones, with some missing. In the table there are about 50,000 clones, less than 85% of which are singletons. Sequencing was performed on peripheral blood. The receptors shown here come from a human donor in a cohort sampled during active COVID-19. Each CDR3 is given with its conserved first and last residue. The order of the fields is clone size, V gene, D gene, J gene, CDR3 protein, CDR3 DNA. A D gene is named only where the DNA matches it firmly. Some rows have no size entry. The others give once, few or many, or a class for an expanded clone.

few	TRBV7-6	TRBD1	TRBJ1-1	CASSRGQGFVTEAFF	TGTGCCAGCAGCCGTGGACAGGGTTTTGTAACTGAAGCTTTCTTT
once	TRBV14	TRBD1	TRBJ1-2	CASSKHDRGRSYGYTF	TGTGCCAGCAGCAAACACGACAGGGGTCGGAGCTATGGCTACACCTTC
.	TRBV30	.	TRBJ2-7	CAWGGSYEQYF	TGTGCCTGGGGGGGGAGCTACGAGCAGTACTTC
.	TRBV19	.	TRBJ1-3	CASSRGDTIYF	TGTGCCAGTAGTCGCGGGGATACCATATATTTT
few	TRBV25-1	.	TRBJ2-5	CASNAGPQETQYF	TGTGCCAGCAACGCGGGGCCCCAAGAGACCCAGTACTTC
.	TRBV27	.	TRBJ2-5	CASSLRPRETQYF	TGTGCCAGCAGTCTAAGACCTAGGGAGACCCAGTACTTC
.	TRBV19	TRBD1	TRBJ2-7	CASSPRARGQDEQYF	TGTGCCAGTAGCCCCAGGGCCAGGGGGCAGGACGAGCAGTACTTC
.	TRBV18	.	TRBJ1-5	CASHRENQPQHF	TGTGCCAGCCACAGGGAGAATCAGCCCCAGCATTTT
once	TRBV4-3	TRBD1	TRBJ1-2	CASSQDQDVAGTAYGYTF	TGCGCCAGCAGCCAAGATCAAGACGTCGCCGGGACAGCCTATGGCTACACCTTC
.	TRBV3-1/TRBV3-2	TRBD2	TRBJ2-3	CASQSGVVTDTQYF	TGTGCCAGCCAGAGCGGGGTTGTGACAGATACGCAGTATTTT
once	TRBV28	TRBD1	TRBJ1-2	CASRTGGYGYTF	TGTGCCAGCCGAACAGGGGGCTATGGCTACACCTTC
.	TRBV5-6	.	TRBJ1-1	CASSLAWGVTEAFF	TGTGCCAGCAGCTTGGCGTGGGGGGTCACTGAAGCTTTCTTT
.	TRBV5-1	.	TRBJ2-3	CASSLVLGGDTQYF	TGCGCCAGCAGCTTGGTGCTAGGGGGAGATACGCAGTATTTT
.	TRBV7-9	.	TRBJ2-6	CASSLGGTGPGVNVLTF	TGTGCCAGCAGCTTAGGGGGTACAGGGCCTGGGGTCAACGTCCTGACTTTC
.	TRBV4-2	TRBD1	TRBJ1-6	CASSRTGQNNSPLHF	TGTGCCAGCAGCCGAACGGGACAGAATAATTCACCCCTCCACTTT
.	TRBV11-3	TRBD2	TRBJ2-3	CASSPGTSGDSDTQYF	TGTGCCAGCAGCCCCGGGACTAGCGGGGACTCAGATACGCAGTATTTT
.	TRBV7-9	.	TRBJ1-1	CASSSPGGWNTEAFF	TGTGCCAGCAGCTCGCCGGGGGGCTGGAACACTGAAGCTTTCTTT
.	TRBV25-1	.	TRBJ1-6	CASSEYLQKGSGSPLHF	TGTGCCAGCAGTGAATATCTCCAGAAGGGGTCTGGTTCACCCCTCCACTTT
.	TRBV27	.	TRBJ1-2	CASRGASRYYGYTF	TGTGCCAGCAGGGGGGCGTCGAGATACTATGGCTACACCTTC
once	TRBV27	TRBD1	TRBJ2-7	CASSARDSLSYEQYF	TGTGCCAGCAGTGCCCGGGACAGCCTCTCCTACGAGCAGTACTTC
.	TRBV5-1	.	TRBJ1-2	CASRQELNYGYTF	TGCGCCAGCCGACAGGAACTTAACTATGGCTACACCTTC
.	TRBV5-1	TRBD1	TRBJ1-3	CASSLVTQGLSGNTIYF	TGCGCCAGCAGCTTGGTTACACAGGGGCTAAGTGGAAACACCATATATTTT
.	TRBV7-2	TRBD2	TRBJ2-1	CASSLGASGGYNEQFF	TGTGCCAGCAGCTTAGGGGCTAGCGGGGGATACAATGAGCAGTTCTTC
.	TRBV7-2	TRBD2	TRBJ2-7	CASSYRTSGGAEQYF	TGTGCCAGCAGCTACCGTACTAGCGGGGGGGCGGAGCAGTACTTC
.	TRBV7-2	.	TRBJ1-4	CASTGQGYEKLFF	TGTGCCAGCACCGGTCAGGGTTATGAAAAACTGTTTTTT
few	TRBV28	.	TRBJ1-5	CASTMADQPQHF	TGTGCCAGCACCATGGCCGATCAGCCCCAGCATTTT
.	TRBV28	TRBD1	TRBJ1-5	CASRIQGMNQPQHF	TGTGCCAGCAGAATACAGGGGATGAATCAGCCCCAGCATTTT
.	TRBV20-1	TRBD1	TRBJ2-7	CSASLGQGRAAYEQYF	TGCAGTGCTAGTTTGGGACAGGGGAGGGCGGCCTACGAGCAGTACTTC
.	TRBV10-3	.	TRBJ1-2	CAISESTRAEVYYGYTF	TGTGCCATCAGTGAGTCGACGAGGGCGGAGGTCTACTATGGCTACACCTTC
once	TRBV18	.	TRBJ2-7	CASSPGKRQYF	TGTGCCAGCTCACCCGGGAAAAGGCAGTACTTC
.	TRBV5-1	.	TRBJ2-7	CASSLEQPHYEQYF	TGCGCCAGCAGCTTGGAACAGCCACACTACGAGCAGTACTTC
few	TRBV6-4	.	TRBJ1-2	CASSFLAGSNYGYTF	TGTGCCAGCAGTTTCCTGGCAGGGTCCAACTATGGCTACACCTTC
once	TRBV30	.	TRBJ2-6	CAGPRRPSGANVLTF	TGTGCCGGCCCCCGGAGACCTTCTGGGGCCAACGTCCTGACTTTC
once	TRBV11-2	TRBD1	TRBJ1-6	CASSFKQGASTLHF	TGTGCCAGCAGCTTCAAGCAGGGGGCTTCGACCCTCCACTTT
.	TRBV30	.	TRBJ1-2	CAWRQAGYTF	TGTGCCTGGAGACAGGCAGGCTACACCTTC
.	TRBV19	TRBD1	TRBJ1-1	CASIDTGGTEAFF	TGTGCCAGTATTGACACAGGGGGAACTGAAGCTTTCTTT
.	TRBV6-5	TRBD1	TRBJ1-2	CASRSDRGRLYGYTF	TGTGCCAGCCGGAGTGACAGGGGGCGCCTCTATGGCTACACCTTC
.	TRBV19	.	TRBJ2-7	CASSIGGRLYEQYF	TGTGCCAGTAGTATAGGGGGCCGACTCTACGAGCAGTACTTC
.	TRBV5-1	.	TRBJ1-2	CASSLASTGNSYTF	TGCGCCAGCAGCTTGGCGAGCACAGGGAATAGCTACACCTTC
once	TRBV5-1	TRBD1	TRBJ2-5	CASSLPDRDEETQYF	TGCGCCAGCAGCTTGCCCGACAGGGATGAGGAGACCCAGTACTTC
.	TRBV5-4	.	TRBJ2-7	CASSPGGSSYEQYF	TGTGCCAGCAGCCCTGGCGGCAGCTCCTACGAGCAGTACTTC
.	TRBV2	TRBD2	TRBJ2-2	CASRTSGGADPNTGELFF	TGTGCCAGCAGAACTAGCGGGGGGGCGGATCCGAACACCGGGGAGCTGTTTTTT
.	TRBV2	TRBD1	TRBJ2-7	CAVHRDSSYEQYF	TGTGCCGTACACCGGGACAGTTCCTACGAGCAGTACTTC
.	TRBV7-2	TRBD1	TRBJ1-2	CASSAQYGTGDGYTF	TGTGCCAGCAGCGCCCAATACGGGACAGGGGATGGCTACACCTTC
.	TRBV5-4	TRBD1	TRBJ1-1	CASSGNRGGTEAFF	TGTGCCAGCAGCGGTAACAGGGGAGGCACTGAAGCTTTCTTT
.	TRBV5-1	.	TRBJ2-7	CASSLAGSSYEQYF	TGCGCCAGCAGCTTGGCTGGGAGCTCCTACGAGCAGTACTTC